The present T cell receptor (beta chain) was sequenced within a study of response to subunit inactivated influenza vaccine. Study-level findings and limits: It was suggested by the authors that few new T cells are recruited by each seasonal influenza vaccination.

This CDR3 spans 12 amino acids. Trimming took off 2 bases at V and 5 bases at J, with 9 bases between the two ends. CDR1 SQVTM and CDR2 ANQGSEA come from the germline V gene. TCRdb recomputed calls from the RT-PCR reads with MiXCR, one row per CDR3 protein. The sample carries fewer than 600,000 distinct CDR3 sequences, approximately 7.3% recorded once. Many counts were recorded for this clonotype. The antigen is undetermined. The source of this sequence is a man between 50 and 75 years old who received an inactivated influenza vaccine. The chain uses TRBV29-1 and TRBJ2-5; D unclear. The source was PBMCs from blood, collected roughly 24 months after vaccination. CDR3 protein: CSVELGPETQYF. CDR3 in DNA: TGCAGCGTTGAACTGGGCCCGGAGACCCAGTACTTC.